This T cell receptor (beta chain) comes out of a study of OX40 agonist ivuxolimab in advanced cancers. Some clones are missing from TCRdb's copy, which holds only in-frame ones; the method was immunoSEQ multiplex PCR. Of more than 60,000 clones in the sample, 77% were seen once. The source was CD4+ or CD8+ T cells sorted from blood, collected in a trial of the OX40 agonist ivuxolimab. This sequence originates from an adult with an advanced solid tumor such as melanoma, head and neck, liver or kidney cancer.

The CDR3 DNA reads TGCGCCAGCAGCCGAGGGCCGGGACAGGGTTTCGACGAGCAGTACTTC. Residues: CASSRGPGQGFDEQYF. The chain carries TRBV4-1 and TRBJ2-7, with 9 bases lining up with TRBD1. V lost 4 bases to trimming and J lost 5 bases; unmatched junction nucleotides: 12. This CDR3 is 16 amino acids long. Germline CDR1 MGHRA, CDR2 YSYEKL.